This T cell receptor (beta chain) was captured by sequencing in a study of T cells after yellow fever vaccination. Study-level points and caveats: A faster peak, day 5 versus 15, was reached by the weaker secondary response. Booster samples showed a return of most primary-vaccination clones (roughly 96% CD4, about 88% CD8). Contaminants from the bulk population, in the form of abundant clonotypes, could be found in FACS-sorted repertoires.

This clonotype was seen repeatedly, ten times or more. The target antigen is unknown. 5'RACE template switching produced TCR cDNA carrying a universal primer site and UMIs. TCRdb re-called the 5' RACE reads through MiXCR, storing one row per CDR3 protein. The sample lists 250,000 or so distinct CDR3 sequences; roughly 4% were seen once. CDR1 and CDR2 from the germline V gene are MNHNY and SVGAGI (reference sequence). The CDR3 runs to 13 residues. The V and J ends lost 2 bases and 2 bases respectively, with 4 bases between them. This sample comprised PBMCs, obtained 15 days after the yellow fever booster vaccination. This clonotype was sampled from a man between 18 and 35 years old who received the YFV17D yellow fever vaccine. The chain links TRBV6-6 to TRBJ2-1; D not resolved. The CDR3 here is CASSYDPYNEQFF. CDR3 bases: TGTGCCAGCAGTTACGACCCCTACAATGAGCAGTTCTTC.